This TCR beta chain was identified during a study of blood T cell repertoires in COVID-19. Study context: Sites across the United States, Italy and Spain contributed samples from acute and convalescent COVID-19. In each case, the material was cDNA or gDNA derived from T cells, B-cell-depleted T cells, or PBMCs.

Germline CDR1 and CDR2: SEHNR and FQNEAQ (reference sequence). With 1 base clipped from V and 6 bases from J, the junction kept 2 bases outside the gene matches. This CDR3 has 13 amino acids. Those enrolled, adults aged 18 to 89 years, came from some 23 US areas. Allocation to cohorts depended on clinical history reported by the participants. Clones were read by immunoSEQ multiplex PCR, and TCRdb kept only the in-frame ones, dropping some. The sample includes 250,000 to 350,000 clones, 80% to 95% of them seen just once. The chain recombines TRBV7-9 with TRBJ1-1, with 7 bases lining up with TRBD1. The receptor's source is a woman in her twenties or thirties who had recovered from COVID-19. The sample taken for sequencing was PBMCs or T cells enriched from blood (not recorded which). The CDR3 here is CASSLDQGAEAFF. The DNA of the CDR3 is TGTGCCAGCAGCTTAGACCAGGGGGCTGAAGCTTTCTTT.